The rows below give T cell receptor beta chains drawn from one sample of a study of blood T cell repertoires in COVID-19. Sequenced by immunoSEQ multiplex PCR; TCRdb stores in-frame clones only, minus some. The sample holds 35,000 to 45,000 clones, around 81% seen once. Specimen: peripheral blood. The receptors come from a man over 45 with active COVID-19. The CDR3 runs from the conserved cysteine through the conserved F or W.

v_gene	j_gene	CDR3aa
TRBV7-9	TRBJ1-6	CASSLGTGSPLHF
TRBV12-2	TRBJ2-1	CASRLAVGPLNNEQFF
TRBV20-1	TRBJ2-1	CSASRPGTSKVDEQFF
TRBV6-6	TRBJ2-1	CASSVAGRGRDEQFF
TRBV21-1	TRBJ2-7	CASSKKSGAFAYEQYF
TRBV7-3	TRBJ2-7	CASSHGQGNEQYF
TRBV9	TRBJ2-1	CASNPGLKSYNEQFF
TRBV11-3	TRBJ2-1	CASSLVAGYNEQFF
TRBV28	TRBJ1-2	CASSLLPGQGKGYTF
TRBV4-2	TRBJ2-1	CASSQEGAGVPFNEQFF
TRBV4-2	TRBJ2-1	CASSQDIYNEQFF
TRBV7-3	TRBJ2-3	CASSSHMLLAGYTDTQYF
TRBV9	TRBJ2-7	CASSVAPTSYEQYF
TRBV5-1	TRBJ2-5	CASSGSGKETQYF
TRBV7-8	TRBJ1-1	CASSLSGPGGNTEAFF
TRBV6-2/TRBV6-3	TRBJ2-1	CASSSGEAYNEQFF
TRBV3-1/TRBV3-2	TRBJ1-4	CASSLAPRGATNEKLFF
TRBV3-1/TRBV3-2	TRBJ1-5	CASSQDGQQPQHF
TRBV7-2	TRBJ2-3	CASRGRGLAGGLSTDTQYF
TRBV7-9	TRBJ2-2	CASSPGTGYTGELFF
TRBV29-1	TRBJ2-1	CSIWGLAGGVSYNEQFF
TRBV27	TRBJ1-5	CASSLKGGGNQPQHF
TRBV3-1/TRBV3-2	TRBJ2-7	CASSQVANTLAGGGDEQYF
TRBV9	TRBJ1-2	CASSVYGTDYYGYTF
TRBV28	TRBJ1-6	CASSWMGTRQNSPLHF
TRBV23-1	TRBJ2-5	CASSQSGKQSRLGKETQYF
TRBV24-1	TRBJ2-1	CATSDNREQFF
TRBV5-1	TRBJ2-5	CASSVSGGGETQYF
TRBV7-9	TRBJ1-1	CASSPYTEAFF
TRBV7-2	TRBJ2-5	CASSLVRAETQYF
TRBV30	TRBJ2-2	CAWSFRGRNTGELFF
TRBV6-5	TRBJ1-1	CASSFDDRDSEAFF
TRBV5-6	TRBJ2-5	CASSLGQRETQYF
TRBV24-1	TRBJ2-4	CATSDSGQGATKNIQYF
TRBV14	TRBJ1-1	CASSQGLDAAGAFF
TRBV7-3	TRBJ1-6	CASSRDIENSPLHF
TRBV7-8	TRBJ1-3	CASSQRGPGGNTIYF
TRBV11-3	TRBJ2-7	CASSFRSGNYEQYF
TRBV2	TRBJ1-1	CASYRVLAMNTEAFF
TRBV7-2	TRBJ2-1	CASSSTQGSWHEQFF
TRBV5-1	TRBJ2-2	CASSLQGSTGELFF
TRBV11-1	TRBJ2-1	CASSLEHEQFF
TRBV29-1	TRBJ1-1	CSGEGNTEAFF
TRBV20-1	TRBJ2-1	CSASSSGGTYNEQFF
TRBV11-3	TRBJ2-1	CASSLGQGGTNEQFF
TRBV4-3	TRBJ2-3	CASSQDQGWTDTQYF
TRBV5-6	TRBJ1-1	CASSYTGVDTEAFF
TRBV2	TRBJ2-7	CASSEVEGTEQYF
TRBV27	TRBJ2-7	CASSLVYSYEQYF
TRBV21-1	TRBJ1-5	CASSKDPPSPQHF
TRBV5-1	TRBJ1-6	CASSPEDRGTSPLHF